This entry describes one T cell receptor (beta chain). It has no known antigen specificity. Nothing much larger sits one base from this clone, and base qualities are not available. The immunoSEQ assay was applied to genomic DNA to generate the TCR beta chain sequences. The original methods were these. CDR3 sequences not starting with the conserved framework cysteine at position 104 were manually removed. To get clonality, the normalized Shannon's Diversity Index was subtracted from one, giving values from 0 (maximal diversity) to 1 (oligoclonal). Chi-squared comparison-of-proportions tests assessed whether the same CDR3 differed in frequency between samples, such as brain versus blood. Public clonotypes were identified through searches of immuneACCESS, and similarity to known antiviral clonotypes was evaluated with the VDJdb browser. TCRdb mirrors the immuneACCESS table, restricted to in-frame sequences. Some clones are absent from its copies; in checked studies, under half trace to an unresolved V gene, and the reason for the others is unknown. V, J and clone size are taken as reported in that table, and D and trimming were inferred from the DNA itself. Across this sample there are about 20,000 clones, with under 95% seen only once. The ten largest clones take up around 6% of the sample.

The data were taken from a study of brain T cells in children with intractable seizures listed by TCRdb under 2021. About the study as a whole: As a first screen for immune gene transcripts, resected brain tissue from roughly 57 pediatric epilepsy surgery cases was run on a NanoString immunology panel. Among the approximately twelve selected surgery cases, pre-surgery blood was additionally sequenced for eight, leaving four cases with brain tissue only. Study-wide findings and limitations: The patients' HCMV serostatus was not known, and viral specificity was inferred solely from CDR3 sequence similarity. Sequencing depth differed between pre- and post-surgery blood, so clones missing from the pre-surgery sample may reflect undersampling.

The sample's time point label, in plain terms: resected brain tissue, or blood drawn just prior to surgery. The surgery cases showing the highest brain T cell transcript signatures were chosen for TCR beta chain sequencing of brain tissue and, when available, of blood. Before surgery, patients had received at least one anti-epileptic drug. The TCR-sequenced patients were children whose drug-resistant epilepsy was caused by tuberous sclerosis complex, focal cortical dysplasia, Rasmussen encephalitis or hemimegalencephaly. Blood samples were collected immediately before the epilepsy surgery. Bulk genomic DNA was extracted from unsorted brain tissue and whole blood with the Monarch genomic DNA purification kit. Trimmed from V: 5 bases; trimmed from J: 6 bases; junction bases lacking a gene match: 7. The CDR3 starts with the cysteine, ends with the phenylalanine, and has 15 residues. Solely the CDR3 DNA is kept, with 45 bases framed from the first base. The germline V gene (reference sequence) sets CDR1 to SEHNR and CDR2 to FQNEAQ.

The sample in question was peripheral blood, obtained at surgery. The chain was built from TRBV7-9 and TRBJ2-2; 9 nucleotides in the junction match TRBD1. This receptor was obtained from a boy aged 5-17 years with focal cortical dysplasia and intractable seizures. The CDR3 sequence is CASSNPGQGAGELFF. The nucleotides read TGTGCCAGCAGCAACCCGGGACAGGGAGCCGGGGAGCTGTTTTTT.